This T cell receptor (beta chain) was captured by sequencing in a study of blood T cell repertoires in COVID-19. Study overall: Acute-phase and convalescent COVID-19 samples originated in the United States, Italy and Spain.

As for this clone: A read error may account for a junction end that differs from germline.

Here immunoSEQ multiplex PCR was the method, and the copy in TCRdb shows in-frame clones only, minus some. Of about 220,000 clones listed, 80% to 85% are singletons. CDR3 length: 15 amino acids. CDR1 SNHLY and CDR2 FYNNEI come from the germline V gene. The sequenced sample consisted of peripheral blood. This receptor was obtained from a woman in her 30s who had recovered from COVID-19. The V call is TRBV2, the J call TRBJ2-7; D remains unclear. In nucleotides, the CDR3 is TGTGCCAGCAGGGAAGGTCTTAGTAGCTCCTACGAGCAGTACTTC. Its protein product is CASREGLSSSYEQYF.